The 30 T cell receptor beta chains listed next were all sequenced from one sample in a study of shared clonotypes between healthy human individuals. Libraries were prepared by immunoSEQ multiplex PCR; TCRdb keeps only in-frame clonotypes and omits some of them. The sample consists of some 490,000 clones, roughly 80% of them appearing once. The sequenced sample consisted of PBMCs. The receptors come from a woman aged 40 to 49 in good health. Some clones in this sample may be carry-over from other donors' samples.

The chain combines TRBV5-1 with TRBJ2-2, with TRBD2 matching 14 bases. The germline gives CDR1 SGHRS, CDR2 YFSETQ. The CDR3 length is 19 residues. V lost 3 bases, J lost 6 bases, and 13 bases stayed unmatched. The CDR3 sequence is CASSSLPGLAGVNAGELFF. The DNA for the CDR3 is TGCGCCAGCAGCTCATTACCGGGACTAGCGGGAGTTAACGCCGGGGAGCTGTTTTTT.

In this sample, this clone turned up a few times. With only one base between it and a far larger clone, this is likely a read error. This same CDR3 is encoded by further DNA sequences in the sample. This rearrangement joins TRBV11-2 to TRBJ1-3; D is ambiguous. The V gene lost 5 bases and the J gene lost 4 bases, with 15 bases spanning the gap. The CDR3 runs 15 residues. Germline V gene lookup returns CDR1 SGHAT and CDR2 FQNNGV. The CDR3 nucleotides are TGTGCCAGCAGCCTAGCCGGGGATCTCGGAAACACCATATATTTT. Translation: CASSLAGDLGNTIYF.

This clone was recorded once. The chain employs TRBV5-6 and TRBJ2-7; 11 bases align to TRBD1. Per germline, CDR1 SGHDT and CDR2 YYEEEE. The J segment lost 3 bases and the V segment lost 3 bases, leaving 5 bases of the junction unmatched. The CDR3 runs 15 residues. The CDR3 here is CASSYGQGAYYEQYF. CDR3 sequence (DNA): TGTGCCAGCAGCTACGGACAGGGGGCATACTACGAGCAGTACTTC.

Points on this clone: This likely traces to a read error, being one base from a far larger clone. The chain carries TRBV30 and TRBJ1-5; no reliable D call. This CDR3 has 16 residues. Germline CDR1 and CDR2: GTSNPN and SVGIG (reference sequence). The CDR3 loop reads CAWSVQSGTYNQHQHF. CDR3 nucleotide sequence: TGTGCCTGGAGTGTACAGTCCGGTACCTACAATCAGCACCAGCATTTT.

This clone was seen just once. The V call is TRBV5-4, the J call TRBJ2-3; 9 nucleotides line up with TRBD2. With 4 bases clipped from V and 1 base from J, the junction kept 4 bases outside the gene matches. The germline gives CDR1 SGHNT, CDR2 YYREEE (reference sequence). The CDR3 spans 15 residues. The DNA for the CDR3 is TGTGCCAGCAGCCCGCGGACTAGCGGCACAGATACGCAGTATTTT. As protein: CASSPRTSGTDTQYF.

Points on this clone: A far larger clone is a single base away, which makes a read error likely. The sample has other DNA sequences that encode this CDR3 too. This chain uses TRBV4-3 with TRBJ1-1; D gene uncertain. CDR1 is LGHNA and CDR2 is YSLEER in the germline V gene. V was trimmed by 1 base and J by 4 bases, leaving 13 bases between them. The CDR3 runs 15 residues. CDR3 in DNA: TGCGCCAGCAGCCAAGTAGGCAGTCACCCCACTGAAGCTTTCTTT. Protein: CASSQVGSHPTEAFF.

The chain couples TRBV28 to TRBJ1-2; D is undetermined. The length of the CDR3 is 14 residues. CDR1 and CDR2 (germline): MDHEN, SYDVKM. Trimming took off 2 bases at V and 3 bases at J, with 10 bases between the two ends. The DNA of the CDR3 is TGTGCCAGCAGTTTACCCCGGACGTACTATGGCTACACCTTC. Translating gives CASSLPRTYYGYTF.

The chain joins TRBV10-3 to TRBJ2-3; D is possibly TRBD1 (6 bases). Germline V gene lookup returns CDR1 ENHRY and CDR2 SYGVKD. The CDR3 spans 14 residues. V lost 3 bases and J lost 6, with 13 bases in between. CDR3: CAISDPTGSDTQYF. CDR3 nucleotide sequence: TGTGCCATCAGTGACCCCACAGGGTCGGATACGCAGTATTTT.

In regard to this clone: The sample carries other DNA sequences with the same CDR3. The chain is built from TRBV5-4 and TRBJ1-2; D remains ambiguous. V shed 0 bases and J shed 3 bases, with 3 bases lying between them. The CDR3 consists of 12 residues. From germline, CDR1 is SGHNT and CDR2 YYREEE (reference sequence). The CDR3 spells CASSLDDYGYTF. The CDR3 DNA reads as TGTGCCAGCAGCTTGGACGACTATGGCTACACCTTC.

On this clone: A far larger clone is one nucleotide away, so this likely arose from a read error. Other DNA sequences of this sample code for an identical CDR3. The chain combines TRBV7-9 with TRBJ1-1, with D perhaps TRBD1 (5 bases). From germline, CDR1 is SEHNR and CDR2 FQNEAQ (reference sequence). CDR3 size: 15 residues. Trimming pared 2 bases from V and 7 bases from J, leaving 17 bases between. CDR3 sequence (DNA): TGTGCCAGCAGCTTATCACTCCCAACCCAGGGTGAAGCTTTCTTT. Translating it yields CASSLSLPTQGEAFF.

DNA for the CDR3: TGTGCCAGCAGCTATATCACAGGGGAACAGCCCCAGCATTTT. Translated, it gives CASSYITGEQPQHF. This chain links TRBV7-8 with TRBJ1-5; 7 bases match TRBD1. Germline V gene lookup returns CDR1 SGHVS and CDR2 FQNEAQ. The CDR3 has 14 amino acids. V trimming: 4 bases; J trimming: 7 bases; junction bases outside the gene matches: 7.

This chain connects TRBV30 to TRBJ1-1; possible D gene TRBD1, 5 bases. This CDR3 spans 13 amino acids. V was clipped by 3 bases and J by 10 bases, with 18 bases between them. Germline V lookup: CDR1 GTSNPN, CDR2 SVGIG (reference sequence). CDR3 region: CAWSPGTPNGAFF. The CDR3 nucleotides are TGTGCCTGGAGCCCCGGGACTCCAAACGGAGCTTTCTTT. The variable domain in full, completed from reference TRBV30 and TRBJ1-1, reads SQTIHQWPATLVQPVGSPLSLECTVEGTSNPNLYWYRQAAGRGLQLLFYSVGIGQISSEVPQNLSASRPQDRQFILSSKKLLLSDSGFYLCAWSPGTPNGAFFGQGTRLTVV.

The chain has TRBV7-2 and TRBJ2-7; the D gene is possibly TRBD2 (5 bases). The germline V and J ends were trimmed by 0 bases and 3 bases, with 6 bases remaining between them. Per the germline V gene, CDR1 is SGHTA and CDR2 is FQGNSA. The CDR3 sequence is 13 residues long. The CDR3 nucleotides read TGTGCCAGCAGCTTAGCTGGACTCTACGAGCAGTACTTC. Translating it yields CASSLAGLYEQYF.

The chain combines TRBV29-1 with TRBJ2-1; D gene ambiguous. Germline V gives CDR1 SQVTM, CDR2 ANQGSEA. CDR3 length: 13 residues. Trimming removed 3 bases at V and 5 bases at J, with 11 bases between. CDR3 coding DNA: TGCAGCGTTGACCTCTCCAGTGACAATGAGCAGTTCTTC. This encodes CSVDLSSDNEQFF.

V is TRBV30 and J is TRBJ1-1; D might be TRBD1 (5 bases). The CDR3 consists of 15 residues. The ends were cut back, 0 bases at V and 0 bases at J, with 11 bases in the middle. Germline CDR1 reads GTSNPN; CDR2 reads SVGIG (reference sequence). The CDR3 sequence: CAWSVAGRVNTEAFF. The CDR3 region has the DNA TGTGCCTGGAGTGTAGCGGGGCGGGTGAACACTGAAGCTTTCTTT. Using reference TRBV30 and TRBJ1-1 for the parts outside the CDR3, the full variable domain is SQTIHQWPATLVQPVGSPLSLECTVEGTSNPNLYWYRQAAGRGLQLLFYSVGIGQISSEVPQNLSASRPQDRQFILSSKKLLLSDSGFYLCAWSVAGRVNTEAFFGQGTRLTVV.

This chain connects TRBV30 to TRBJ2-2; D not certain. The V gene's germline CDR1 is GTSNPN and CDR2 SVGIG (reference sequence). This CDR3 contains 12 residues. The V end lost 4 bases, the J end lost 4 bases, and 7 bases lay between the germline ends. As DNA, the CDR3 is TGTGCCTGGAATAGAACCACCGGGGAGCTGTTTTTT. Its protein is CAWNRTTGELFF.

The chain employs TRBV6-6 and TRBJ2-1; D is undetermined. The CDR3 runs to 15 residues. Germline lookup yields CDR1 MNHNY and CDR2 SVGAGI (reference sequence). V was shortened by 0 bases and J by 9 bases, with 15 bases between the two germline ends. The CDR3 loop is CASSYSFPALGEQFF. The CDR3 DNA is TGTGCCAGCAGTTACTCCTTTCCGGCCCTTGGTGAGCAGTTCTTC.

Regarding this clone: This likely stems from a read error, as it lies one base from a far larger clone. The genes are TRBV4-3 and TRBJ2-3; 8 positions match TRBD2. The CDR3 is made up of 16 amino acids. V was pared by 1 base and J by 4 bases, with 7 bases of the junction left unmatched. Per the germline V gene, CDR1 is LGHNA and CDR2 is YSLEER. The CDR3 loop reads CASSQGRGLGADTQYF. DNA of the CDR3: TGCGCCAGCAGCCAAGGTAGGGGACTAGGCGCAGATACGCAGTATTTT.

This clone occurred once. The chain is built from TRBV5-8 and TRBJ2-7; D ambiguous. The V gene lost 0 bases and the J gene lost 0 bases, with 7 bases spanning the gap. CDR3 length equals 14 residues. From germline, CDR1 is SGHTS and CDR2 YDEGEE. CDR3 nucleotides: TGTGCCAGCAGCTTGGACGGTGTCTCCTACGAGCAGTACTTC. Protein: CASSLDGVSYEQYF.

This clone was seen only once. V and J are TRBV29-1 and TRBJ2-2; 8 nucleotides match TRBD1. Losses at the gene ends were 4 bases for V and 5 bases for J; bases not matched to a gene: 12. Germline V lookup: CDR1 SQVTM, CDR2 ANQGSEA. CDR3 length: 16 amino acids. The DNA of the CDR3 is TGCAGCGTTGGGAAGACAGGGGCTGAGGGAACCGGGGAGCTGTTTTTT. Translation: CSVGKTGAEGTGELFF.

In its sample, this clone was seen a few times. A read error is the likely source, as a far larger clone sits one nucleotide away. This specimen includes other DNA sequences encoding the same CDR3. The chain combines TRBV30 with TRBJ1-1; D might be TRBD1 (6 bases). The CDR3 runs to 13 residues. Germline CDR1 and CDR2: GTSNPN and SVGIG (reference sequence). The CDR3 spells CAWSRTAGTEALF. The CDR3 DNA reads as TGTGCCTGGTCCCGGACAGCTGGGACTGAAGCTTTATTT.

Worth noting for this clone: A far larger clone is just one base off, so this is likely a read error. The rearrangement joins TRBV2 to TRBJ1-1; D might be TRBD1 (6 bases). This CDR3 has 13 amino acids. Per germline, CDR1 SNHLY and CDR2 FYNNEI. This CDR3 reads CVSSPGDGTEAFF. CDR3 DNA: TGTGTCAGCAGTCCAGGGGATGGCACTGAAGCTTTCTTT.

The gene calls are TRBV4-3 and TRBJ2-3, with 7 bases fitting TRBD2. The CDR3 consists of 15 residues. J was trimmed by 4 bases and V by 1 base; bases with no gene match: 5. CDR1 LGHNA and CDR2 YSLEER come from the germline V gene. The CDR3 loop reads CASSQGAGDADTQYF. In nucleotides, the CDR3 is TGCGCCAGCAGCCAAGGTGCGGGAGATGCAGATACGCAGTATTTT.

The V and J genes are TRBV5-5 and TRBJ1-4; TRBD1 agrees at 7 bases. Germline V gene lookup returns CDR1 SGHKS and CDR2 YYEKEE (reference sequence). The CDR3 runs 15 residues. J gave up 2 bases and V 4 bases, and 5 bases lay outside the gene matches. The CDR3 sequence is CASSPTGATNEKLFF. The CDR3 nucleotides are TGTGCCAGCAGCCCTACAGGGGCCACTAATGAAAAACTGTTTTTT. Together with reference TRBV5-5 and TRBJ1-4, the CDR3 gives the full variable domain: DAGVTQSPTHLIKTRGQQVTLRCSPISGHKSVSWYQQVLGQGPQFIFQYYEKEERGRGNFPDRFSARQFPNYSSELNVNALLLGDSALYLCASSPTGATNEKLFFGSGTQLSVL.

This chain joins TRBV10-3 and TRBJ1-1; D possibly corresponds to TRBD1 (6 bases). Between the trimmed V and J ends, which lost 6 bases and 5 bases, there was a span of 16 bases. The V gene's germline CDR1 is ENHRY and CDR2 SYGVKD. This CDR3 comprises 14 residues. For the CDR3, the DNA is TGTGCCATCAGGATGACAGGATCTGGGACTGAAGCTTTCTTT. It yields the protein CAIRMTGSGTEAFF.

This chain joins TRBV5-1 and TRBJ2-5; D gene ambiguous. The CDR3 loop spans 13 amino acids. Germline V CDR1 and CDR2: SGHRS, YFSETQ. With 4 bases removed from V and 5 bases from J, the gap between germline ends came to 12 bases. CDR3 sequence (DNA): TGCGCCAGCAGCACAGCGCCCGGGGAGACCCAGTACTTC. Its translation: CASSTAPGETQYF. The full variable domain, with the rest looked up from reference TRBV5-1 and TRBJ2-5, is KAGVTQTPRYLIKTRGQQVTLSCSPISGHRSVSWYQQTPGQGLQFLFEYFSETQRNKGNFPGRFSGRQFSNSRSEMNVSTLELGDSALYLCASSTAPGETQYFGPGTRLLVL.

This chain links TRBV30 with TRBJ2-7, with D perhaps TRBD1 (5 bases). Germline V gives CDR1 GTSNPN, CDR2 SVGIG (reference sequence). Trimming pared 3 bases from V and 5 bases from J, leaving 11 bases between. The CDR3 loop spans 12 amino acids. Here the CDR3 DNA reads TGTGCCTGGAGGGGGCCAACCCACGAGCAGTACTTC. Its protein is CAWRGPTHEQYF.

The V and J genes are TRBV2 and TRBJ1-1, with D uncertain. V gave up 2 bases and J gave up 5 bases, with 12 bases separating them. In germline, CDR1 is SNHLY, CDR2 FYNNEI. The CDR3 loop spans 14 amino acids. Written as DNA, the CDR3 is TGTGCCAGCAGTGAATCTGTGGGGATAACTGAAGCTTTCTTT. Residues: CASSESVGITEAFF.

This chain uses TRBV6-5 with TRBJ2-5; D unclear. V shed 5 bases and J shed 4 bases, with 11 bases lying between them. The CDR3 extends over 13 amino acids. Germline V gives CDR1 MNHEY, CDR2 SVGAGI. CDR3 nucleotide sequence: TGTGCCAGCAGTATTAGGGTCGGAGAGACCCAGTACTTC. Its translation: CASSIRVGETQYF.

V gene TRBV5-6 combines with J gene TRBJ2-4; D gene uncertain. Germline assignment: CDR1 SGHDT and CDR2 YYEEEE. Trimming took off 0 bases at V and 8 bases at J, with 15 bases between the two ends. This CDR3 is 15 amino acids long. The CDR3 DNA reads as TGTGCCAGCAGCTTGGGGTTACTGGGCTATGACATTCAGTACTTC. This gives the protein CASSLGLLGYDIQYF.